This note documents a single T cell receptor (beta chain) sequence. A much bigger clone sits one base away, suggesting this may be a read error. The data belong to a study of CD4 and CD8 cells across lung adenocarcinoma regions. CDR1 MNHNS and CDR2 SASEGT come from the germline V gene. The CDR3 sequence is 14 residues long. Trimming took off 4 bases at V and 10 bases at J, with 17 bases between the two ends. Localized lung adenocarcinoma, a non-small cell lung cancer, affected the donors. TCRdb reanalysed the PCR reads using MiXCR and keeps one entry per CDR3 protein. The data hold about 11,000 distinct CDR3 sequences, with 50% to 60% observed a single time.

This TCR derives from a male donor with lung adenocarcinoma. The CD4 and CD8 labels of this study may be unreliable. The specimen was CD8+ T cells from the margin of a lung tumor. J is TRBJ2-1 and V is TRBV6-1; D is possibly TRBD2 (6 bases). For the CDR3, the DNA is TGTGCCAGCAGTGTAGGGAGGACCGGTTACGAGCAGTTCTTC. It yields the protein CASSVGRTGYEQFF.